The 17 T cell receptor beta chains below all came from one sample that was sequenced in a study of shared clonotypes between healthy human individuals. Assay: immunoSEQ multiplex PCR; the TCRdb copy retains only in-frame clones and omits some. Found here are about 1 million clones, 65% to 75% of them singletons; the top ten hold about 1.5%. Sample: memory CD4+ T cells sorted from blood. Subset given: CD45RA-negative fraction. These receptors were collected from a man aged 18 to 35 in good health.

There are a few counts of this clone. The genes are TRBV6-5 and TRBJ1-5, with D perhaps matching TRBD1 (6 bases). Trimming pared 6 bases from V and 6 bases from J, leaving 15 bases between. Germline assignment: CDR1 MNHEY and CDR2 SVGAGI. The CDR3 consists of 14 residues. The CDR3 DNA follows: TGTGCCAGCAGCCAAGGGGGGGGCGGTCAGCCCCAGCATTTT. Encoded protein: CASSQGGGGQPQHF.

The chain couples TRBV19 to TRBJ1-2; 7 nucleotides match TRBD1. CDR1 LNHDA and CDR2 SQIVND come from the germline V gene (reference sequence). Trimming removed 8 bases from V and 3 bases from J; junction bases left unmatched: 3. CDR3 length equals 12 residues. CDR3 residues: CASSGTDYGYTF. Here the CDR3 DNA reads TGTGCCAGTTCCGGGACAGACTATGGCTACACCTTC.

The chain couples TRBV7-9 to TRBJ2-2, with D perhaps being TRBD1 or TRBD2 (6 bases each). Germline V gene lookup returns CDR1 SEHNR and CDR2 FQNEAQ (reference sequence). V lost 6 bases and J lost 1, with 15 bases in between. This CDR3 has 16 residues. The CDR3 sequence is CASRFGGGLNTGELFF. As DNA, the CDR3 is TGTGCCAGCAGATTCGGAGGGGGACTGAACACCGGGGAGCTGTTTTTT.

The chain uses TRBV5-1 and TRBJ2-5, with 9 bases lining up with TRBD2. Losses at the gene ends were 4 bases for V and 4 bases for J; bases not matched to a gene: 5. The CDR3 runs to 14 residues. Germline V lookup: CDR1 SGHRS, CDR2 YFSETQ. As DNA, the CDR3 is TGCGCCAGCAGCGTGGGACTAGCTAGAGAGACCCAGTACTTC. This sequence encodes CASSVGLARETQYF.

CDR3 bases: TGTGCCAGCAGGGGGACAGGGCGGGATGAAAAACTGTTTTTT. Protein: CASRGTGRDEKLFF. The chain carries TRBV6-1 and TRBJ1-4, with TRBD1 matching 9 bases. Germline V gene data show CDR1 as MNHNS and CDR2 as SASEGT. V shed 6 bases, J shed 6 bases, and the junction held 5 bases outside the gene matches. This CDR3 has 14 amino acids.

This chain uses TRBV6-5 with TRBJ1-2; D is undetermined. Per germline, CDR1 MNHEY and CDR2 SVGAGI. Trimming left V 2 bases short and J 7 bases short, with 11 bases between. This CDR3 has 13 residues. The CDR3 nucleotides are TGTGCCAGCAGTTACGACAAGAGCTCTGGCTACACCTTC. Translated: CASSYDKSSGYTF.

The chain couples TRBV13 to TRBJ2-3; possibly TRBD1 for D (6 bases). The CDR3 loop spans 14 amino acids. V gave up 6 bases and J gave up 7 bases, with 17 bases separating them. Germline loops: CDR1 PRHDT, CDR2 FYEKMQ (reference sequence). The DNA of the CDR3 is TGTGCCAGCAGACGTAAAGGGACACTGTATACGCAGTATTTT. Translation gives CASRRKGTLYTQYF.

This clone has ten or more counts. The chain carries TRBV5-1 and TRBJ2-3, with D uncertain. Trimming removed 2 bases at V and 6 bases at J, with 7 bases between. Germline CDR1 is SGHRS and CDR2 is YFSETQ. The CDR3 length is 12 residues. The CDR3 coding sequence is TGCGCCAGCAGCTTTATACAGGATACGCAGTATTTT. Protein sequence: CASSFIQDTQYF.

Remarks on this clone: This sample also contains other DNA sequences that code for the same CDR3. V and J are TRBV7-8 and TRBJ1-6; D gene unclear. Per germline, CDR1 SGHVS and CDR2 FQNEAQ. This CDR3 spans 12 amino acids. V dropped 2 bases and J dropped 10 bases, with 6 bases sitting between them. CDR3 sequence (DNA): TGTGCCAGCAGCTTAATGGGATCACCCCTCCACTTT. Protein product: CASSLMGSPLHF.

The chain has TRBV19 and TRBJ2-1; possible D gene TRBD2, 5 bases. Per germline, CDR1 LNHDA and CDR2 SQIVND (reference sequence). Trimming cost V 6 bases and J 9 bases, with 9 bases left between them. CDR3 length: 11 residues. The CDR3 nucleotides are TGTGCCAGTAGCGGGGTGGGTGAGCAGTTCTTC. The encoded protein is CASSGVGEQFF. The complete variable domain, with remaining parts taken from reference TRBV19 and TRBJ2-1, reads DGGITQSPKYLFRKEGQNVTLSCEQNLNHDAMYWYRQDPGQGLRLIYYSQIVNDFQKGDIAEGYSVSREKKESFPLTVTSAQKNPTAFYLCASSGVGEQFFGPGTRLTVL.

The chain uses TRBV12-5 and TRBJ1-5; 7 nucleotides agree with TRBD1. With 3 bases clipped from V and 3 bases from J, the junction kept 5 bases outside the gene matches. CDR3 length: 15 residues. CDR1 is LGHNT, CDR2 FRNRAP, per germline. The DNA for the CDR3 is TGTGCTAGTGGTTTTACCGGGACAGACAATCAGCCCCAGCATTTT. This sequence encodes CASGFTGTDNQPQHF.

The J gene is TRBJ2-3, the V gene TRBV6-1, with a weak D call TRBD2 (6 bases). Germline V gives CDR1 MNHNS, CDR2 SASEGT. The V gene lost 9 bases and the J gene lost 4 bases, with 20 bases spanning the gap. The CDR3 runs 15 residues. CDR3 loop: CASYPGVLNADTQYF. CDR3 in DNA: TGTGCCAGTTACCCGGGGGTTCTCAACGCAGATACGCAGTATTTT.

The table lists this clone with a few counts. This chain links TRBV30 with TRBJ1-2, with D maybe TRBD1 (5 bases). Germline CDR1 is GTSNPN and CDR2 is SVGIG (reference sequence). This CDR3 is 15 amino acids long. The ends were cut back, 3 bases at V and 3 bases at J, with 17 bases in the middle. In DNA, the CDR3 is TGTGCCTGGAGCTTAGGTGGGGCGCGTGACTATGGCTACACCTTC. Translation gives CAWSLGGARDYGYTF.

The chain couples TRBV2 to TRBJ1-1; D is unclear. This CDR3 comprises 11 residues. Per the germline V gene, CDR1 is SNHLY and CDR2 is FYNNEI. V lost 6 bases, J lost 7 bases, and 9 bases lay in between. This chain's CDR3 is CASRTSFEAFF. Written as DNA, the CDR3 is TGTGCCAGCAGGACCTCGTTTGAAGCTTTCTTT. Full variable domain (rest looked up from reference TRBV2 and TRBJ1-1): EPEVTQTPSHQVTQMGQEVILRCVPISNHLYFYWYRQILGQKVEFLVSFYNNEISEKSEIFDDQFSVERPDGSNFTLKIRSTKLEDSAMYFCASRTSFEAFFGQGTRLTVV.

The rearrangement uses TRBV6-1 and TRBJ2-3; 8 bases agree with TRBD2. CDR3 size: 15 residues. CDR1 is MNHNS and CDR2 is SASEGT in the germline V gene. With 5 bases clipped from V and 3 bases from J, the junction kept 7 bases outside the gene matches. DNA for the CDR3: TGTGCCAGCAGTTCAGAAGCGGGGGCAACAGATACGCAGTATTTT. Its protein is CASSSEAGATDTQYF.

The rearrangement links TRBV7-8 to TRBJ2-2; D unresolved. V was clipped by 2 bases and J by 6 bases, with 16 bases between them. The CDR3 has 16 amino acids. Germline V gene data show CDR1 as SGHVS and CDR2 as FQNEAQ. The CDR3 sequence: CASSLRSGSYAGELFF. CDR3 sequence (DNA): TGTGCCAGCAGCTTAAGATCGGGTAGCTACGCCGGGGAGCTGTTTTTT.

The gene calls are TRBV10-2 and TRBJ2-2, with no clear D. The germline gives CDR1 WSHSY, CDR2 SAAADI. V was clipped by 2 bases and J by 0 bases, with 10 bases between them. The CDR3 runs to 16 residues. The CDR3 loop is CASSEGGRANTGELFF. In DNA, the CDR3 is TGCGCCAGCAGTGAGGGTGGACGTGCGAACACCGGGGAGCTGTTTTTT.